The 17 T cell receptor beta chains in this list originate from one sample, sequenced in a study of blood T cell repertoires in COVID-19. Data came from immunoSEQ multiplex PCR; TCRdb stores just in-frame clones and leaves some out. Of 200,000 to 250,000 clones listed, about 84% are singletons. The source material was peripheral blood. These receptors were obtained from a woman aged 80 or older with COVID-19, enrolled during active disease.

This clone was counted once. The chain combines TRBV5-5 with TRBJ1-1; D is ambiguous. The germline gives CDR1 SGHKS, CDR2 YYEKEE (reference sequence). Trimming took off 2 bases at V and 0 bases at J, with 11 bases between the two ends. This CDR3 has 15 amino acids. CDR3 protein: CASSLEGGMNTEAFF. The CDR3 DNA reads as TGTGCCAGCAGCTTAGAGGGAGGCATGAACACTGAAGCTTTCTTT.

The genes are TRBV15 and TRBJ2-4; D ambiguous. CDR1 and CDR2 from the germline V gene are LNHNV and YYDKDF (reference sequence). V shed 0 bases and J shed 1 base, with 16 bases lying between them. This CDR3 region has 18 residues. CDR3 sequence: CATSRDRDPPGAKNIQYF. CDR3 in DNA: TGTGCCACCAGCAGAGATCGTGACCCACCGGGTGCCAAAAACATTCAGTACTTC.

This clone was recorded only once. The chain has TRBV4-2 and TRBJ2-3, with 7 bases identical to TRBD2. Germline values: CDR1 LGHNA, CDR2 YNFKEQ. The CDR3 has 15 amino acids. The V and J ends lost 0 bases and 6 bases, in that order; junction bases with no gene match: 6. The CDR3 reads CASSQDGQRGDTQYF. CDR3 bases: TGTGCCAGCAGCCAAGATGGGCAGCGGGGCGATACGCAGTATTTT.

This rearrangement joins TRBV6-1 to TRBJ1-1; D is ambiguous. The CDR3 extends over 12 amino acids. Deletions cut 1 base from V and 10 bases from J, with 10 bases between. Germline lookup yields CDR1 MNHNS and CDR2 SASEGT. CDR3 DNA: TGTGCCAGCAGTGAAGGGCGGTTCGGAGCTTTCTTT. Its protein product is CASSEGRFGAFF.

The chain has TRBV7-9 and TRBJ1-3; D remains unclear. V lost 5 bases and J lost 0, with 8 bases in between. This CDR3 has 14 amino acids. The germline V gene encodes CDR1 SEHNR and CDR2 FQNEAQ (reference sequence). The CDR3 sequence is CASSLDNSGNTIYF. CDR3 sequence (DNA): TGTGCCAGCAGCCTAGACAACTCTGGAAACACCATATATTTT.

This chain connects TRBV7-9 to TRBJ1-5; TRBD1 matches 8 bases. V shed 5 bases, J shed 7 bases, and the junction held 7 bases outside the gene matches. The germline V gene has CDR1 SEHNR and CDR2 FQNEAQ (reference sequence). The CDR3 is 14 amino acids. The CDR3 reads CASSLPSGGQPQHF. The CDR3 bases are TGTGCCAGCAGCCTACCCTCAGGGGGCCAGCCCCAGCATTTT.

This rearrangement joins TRBV5-1 to TRBJ1-6, with 8 nucleotides matching TRBD1. Germline lookup yields CDR1 SGHRS and CDR2 YFSETQ. The CDR3 totals 14 residues. V was clipped by 5 bases and J by 6 bases; unmatched bases: 4. CDR3 sequence reads: CASRGDRPNSPLHF. The CDR3 nucleotides are TGCGCCAGCAGGGGGGACAGGCCTAATTCACCCCTCCACTTT.

This clone was seen a few times. The chain uses TRBV7-3 and TRBJ1-1; possibly TRBD1 for D (5 bases). Germline CDR1 is SGHTA and CDR2 is FQGTGA. The V end was cut by 2 bases, the J end by 5 bases, with 15 bases between. The CDR3 runs 15 residues. The CDR3 DNA follows: TGTGCCAGCAGCTTACGTCGGGGGGAGGAGACTGAAGCTTTCTTT. Translating it yields CASSLRRGEETEAFF.

V gene TRBV5-5 combines with J gene TRBJ2-7, with 11 bases identical to TRBD1. In germline, CDR1 is SGHKS, CDR2 YYEKEE (reference sequence). Trimming removed 4 bases from V and 4 bases from J; junction bases left unmatched: 10. The CDR3 runs 16 residues. The CDR3, as DNA: TGTGCCAGCAGCCCCCTTGCCGGACAGGGGGCATACGAGCAGTACTTC. This encodes CASSPLAGQGAYEQYF. Drawing the rest from reference TRBV5-5 and TRBJ2-7, the complete variable domain is DAGVTQSPTHLIKTRGQQVTLRCSPISGHKSVSWYQQVLGQGPQFIFQYYEKEERGRGNFPDRFSARQFPNYSSELNVNALLLGDSALYLCASSPLAGQGAYEQYFGPGTRLTVT.

This clone was picked up a small number of times. The genes are TRBV19 and TRBJ1-2; D ambiguous. This CDR3 spans 14 amino acids. With 2 bases removed from V and 4 bases from J, the gap between germline ends came to 11 bases. Germline V lookup: CDR1 LNHDA, CDR2 SQIVND (reference sequence). The CDR3 reads CASSIPYPSYGYTF. The CDR3 DNA reads TGTGCCAGTAGTATACCATACCCCAGCTATGGCTACACCTTC.

The chain has TRBV5-1 and TRBJ1-2; TRBD1 aligns across 9 bases. This CDR3 spans 14 amino acids. V was pared by 4 bases and J by 2 bases, with 3 bases of the junction left unmatched. Germline CDR1 SGHRS, CDR2 YFSETQ. Here the CDR3 reads CASSEGTGNYGYTF. CDR3 bases: TGCGCCAGCAGCGAAGGGACAGGGAACTATGGCTACACCTTC.

There are a few counts of this clone. The chain uses TRBV5-1 and TRBJ1-6, with TRBD1 matching 9 bases. The junction had 4 bases not matched to a gene; V was cut back by 4 bases and J by 5 bases. Germline V gene data show CDR1 as SGHRS and CDR2 as YFSETQ. CDR3 length equals 15 residues. CDR3 residues: CASSPGTGNNSPLHF. CDR3 bases: TGCGCCAGCAGCCCGGGGACAGGGAATAATTCACCCCTCCACTTT.

The chain links TRBV20-1 to TRBJ1-3; no reliable D call. This CDR3 region has 13 residues. Trimming stripped 3 bases from V and 5 bases from J, with 11 bases between. CDR1 is DFQATT and CDR2 is SNEGSKA in the germline V gene (reference sequence). DNA of the CDR3: TGCAGTGCTAGTTCTCGGGGTCGAAACACCATATATTTT. As protein: CSASSRGRNTIYF.

The chain recombines TRBV28 with TRBJ1-5, with 8 bases lining up with TRBD1. The CDR3 loop spans 15 amino acids. Germline values: CDR1 MDHEN, CDR2 SYDVKM. V lost 6 bases, J lost 0 bases, and 4 bases stayed unmatched. The CDR3: CASSRDRISNQPQHF. DNA for the CDR3: TGTGCCAGCAGCCGGGACAGGATTAGCAATCAGCCCCAGCATTTT.

This chain uses TRBV15 with TRBJ2-1; 7 bases line up with TRBD2. V trimming: 1 base; J trimming: 2 bases; junction bases outside the gene matches: 8. There are 17 residues in the CDR3. CDR1 is LNHNV, CDR2 YYDKDF, per germline (reference sequence). CDR3 in amino acids: CATSRGSGRGAYNEQFF. DNA for the CDR3: TGTGCCACCAGCAGAGGTTCGGGCCGGGGGGCCTACAATGAGCAGTTCTTC. Drawing the rest from reference TRBV15 and TRBJ2-1, the complete variable domain is DAMVIQNPRYQVTQFGKPVTLSCSQTLNHNVMYWYQQKSSQAPKLLFHYYDKDFNNEADTPDNFQSRRPNTSFCFLDIRSPGLGDTAMYLCATSRGSGRGAYNEQFFGPGTRLTVL.

The CDR3 DNA follows: TGTGCCAGCAACCTCGGACAGGCCAATCAGCCCCAGCATTTT. Translation: CASNLGQANQPQHF. The chain carries TRBV2 and TRBJ1-5, with 7 bases that match TRBD1. Looked up from germline, CDR1 is SNHLY and CDR2 is FYNNEI. The CDR3 totals 14 residues. V gave up 7 bases and J gave up 3 bases; unmatched junction bases: 6.

This chain links TRBV5-1 with TRBJ1-1, with D perhaps TRBD1 (5 bases). This CDR3 is built from 15 residues. V lost 1 base and J 4 bases, leaving 14 bases between the germline ends. Germline CDR1 SGHRS, CDR2 YFSETQ. The CDR3 sequence: CASSLFGRGSTEAFF. In DNA form, the CDR3 reads TGCGCCAGCAGCTTGTTCGGGCGGGGGAGCACTGAAGCTTTCTTT.